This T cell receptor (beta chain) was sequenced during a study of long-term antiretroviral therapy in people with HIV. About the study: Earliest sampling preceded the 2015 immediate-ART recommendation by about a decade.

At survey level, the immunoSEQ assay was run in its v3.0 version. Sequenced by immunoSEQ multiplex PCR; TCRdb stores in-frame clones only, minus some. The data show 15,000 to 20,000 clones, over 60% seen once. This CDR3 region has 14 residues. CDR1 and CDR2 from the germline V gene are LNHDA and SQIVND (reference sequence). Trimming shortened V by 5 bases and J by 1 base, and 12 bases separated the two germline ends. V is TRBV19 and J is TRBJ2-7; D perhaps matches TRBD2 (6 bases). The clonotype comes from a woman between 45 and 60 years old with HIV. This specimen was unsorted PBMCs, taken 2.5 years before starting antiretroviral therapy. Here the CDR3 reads CASSRGGRSYEQYF. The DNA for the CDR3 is TGTGCCAGTAGTCGGGGAGGCAGGTCCTACGAGCAGTACTTC.